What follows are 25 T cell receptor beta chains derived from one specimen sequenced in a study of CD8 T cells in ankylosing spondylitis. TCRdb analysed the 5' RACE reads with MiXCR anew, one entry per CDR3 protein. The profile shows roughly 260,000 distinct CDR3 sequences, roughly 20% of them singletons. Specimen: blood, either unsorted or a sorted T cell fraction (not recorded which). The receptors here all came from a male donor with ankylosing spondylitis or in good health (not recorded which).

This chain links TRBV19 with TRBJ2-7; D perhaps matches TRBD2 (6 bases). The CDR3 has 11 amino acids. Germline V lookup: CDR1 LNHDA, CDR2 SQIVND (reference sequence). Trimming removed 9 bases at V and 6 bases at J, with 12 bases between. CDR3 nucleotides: TGTGCCAGCGGGAGCTCGATCGAGCAGTACGTC. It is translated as CASGSSIEQYV.

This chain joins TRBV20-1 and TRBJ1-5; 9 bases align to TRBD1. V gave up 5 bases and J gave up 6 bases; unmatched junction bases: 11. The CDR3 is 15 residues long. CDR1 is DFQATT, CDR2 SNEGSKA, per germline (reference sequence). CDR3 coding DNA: TGCAGTGCTGGCCAAGGACAGGGGAGGGGTCAGCCCCAGCATTTT. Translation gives CSAGQGQGRGQPQHF.

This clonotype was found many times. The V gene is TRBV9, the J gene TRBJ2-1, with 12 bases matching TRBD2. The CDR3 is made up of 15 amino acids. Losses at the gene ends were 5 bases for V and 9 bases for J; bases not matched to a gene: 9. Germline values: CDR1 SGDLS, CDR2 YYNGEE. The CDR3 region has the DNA TGTGCCAGCAGTCCTAGCGGGGGGGCGTCGAGTGAGCAGTTCTTC. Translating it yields CASSPSGGASSEQFF.

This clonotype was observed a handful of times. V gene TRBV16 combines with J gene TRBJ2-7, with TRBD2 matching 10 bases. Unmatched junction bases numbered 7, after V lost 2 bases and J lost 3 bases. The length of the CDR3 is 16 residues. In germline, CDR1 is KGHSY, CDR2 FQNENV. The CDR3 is CASSQPGLADNYEQYV. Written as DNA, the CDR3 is TGTGCCAGCAGCCAACCCGGACTAGCGGACAACTACGAGCAGTACGTC.

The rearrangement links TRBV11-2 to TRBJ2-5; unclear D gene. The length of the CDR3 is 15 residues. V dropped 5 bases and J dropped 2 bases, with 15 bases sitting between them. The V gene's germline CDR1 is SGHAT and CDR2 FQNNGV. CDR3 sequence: CASSLKPLHQETQYF. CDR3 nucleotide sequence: TGTGCCAGCAGCCTAAAACCATTACATCAAGAGACCCAGTACTTC.

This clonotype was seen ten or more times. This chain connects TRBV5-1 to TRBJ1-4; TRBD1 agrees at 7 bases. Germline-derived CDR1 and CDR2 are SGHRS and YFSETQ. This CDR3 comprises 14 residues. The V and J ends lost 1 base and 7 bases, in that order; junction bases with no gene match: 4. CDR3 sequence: CASSLKGQPEKLFF. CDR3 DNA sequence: TGCGCCAGCAGCTTGAAGGGACAGCCTGAAAAACTGTTTTTT.

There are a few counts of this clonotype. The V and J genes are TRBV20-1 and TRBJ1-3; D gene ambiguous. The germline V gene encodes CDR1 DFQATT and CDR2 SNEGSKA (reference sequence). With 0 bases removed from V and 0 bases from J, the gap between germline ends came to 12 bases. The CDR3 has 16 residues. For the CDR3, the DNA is TGCAGTGCTAGAGATCGATTCCGCACCTCTGGAAACACCATATATTTT. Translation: CSARDRFRTSGNTIYF.

CDR3 DNA sequence: TGTGCCAGTAGTGTCTTCCCCGCGGAAACTGAAGCTTTCTTT. Translating gives CASSVFPAETEAFF. The chain couples TRBV19 to TRBJ1-1; D is uncertain. The germline gives CDR1 LNHDA, CDR2 SQIVND (reference sequence). V gave up 5 bases and J gave up 5 bases, with 15 bases separating them. This CDR3 is 14 amino acids long.

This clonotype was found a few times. CDR3 sequence (DNA): TGCAGTGCTAGGGGGGGACCATCGAACACCGGGGAGCTGTTTTTT. It codes for CSARGGPSNTGELFF. V gene TRBV20-1 combines with J gene TRBJ2-2; D is perhaps TRBD2 (6 bases). Trimming left V 3 bases short and J 0 bases short, with 11 bases between. CDR3 size: 15 residues. Germline assignment: CDR1 DFQATT and CDR2 SNEGSKA (reference sequence).

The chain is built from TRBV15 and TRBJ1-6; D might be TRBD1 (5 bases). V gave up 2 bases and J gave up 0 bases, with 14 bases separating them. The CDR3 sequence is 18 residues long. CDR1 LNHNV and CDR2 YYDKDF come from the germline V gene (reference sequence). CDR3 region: CATSRSDSPSSYNSPLHF. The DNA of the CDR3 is TGTGCCACCAGCAGATCTGACAGTCCGAGCTCCTATAATTCACCCCTCCACTTT.

The CDR3 sequence is CASSSSGTSGLSSYNEQFF. The CDR3 region has the DNA TGTGCCAGCAGCTCGTCCGGGACTAGCGGGCTAAGCTCCTACAATGAGCAGTTCTTC. The chain employs TRBV7-3 and TRBJ2-1; TRBD2 matches 12 bases. Germline V lookup: CDR1 SGHTA, CDR2 FQGTGA. The V and J ends lost 4 bases and 0 bases, in that order; junction bases with no gene match: 10. This CDR3 has 19 amino acids. The entire variable domain, with the rest obtained from reference TRBV7-3 and TRBJ2-1, is as follows: GAGVSQTPSNKVTEKGKYVELRCDPISGHTALYWYRQSLGQGPEFLIYFQGTGAADDSGLPNDRFFAVRPEGSVSTLKIQRTERGDSAVYLCASSSSGTSGLSSYNEQFFGPGTRLTVL.

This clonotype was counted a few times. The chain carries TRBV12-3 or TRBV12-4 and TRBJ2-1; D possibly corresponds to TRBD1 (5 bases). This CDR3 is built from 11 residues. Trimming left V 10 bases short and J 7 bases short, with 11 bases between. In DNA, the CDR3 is TGTGCCACCAGGGAAGCAAATGAGCAGTTCTTC. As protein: CATREANEQFF.

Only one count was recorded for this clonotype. CDR3 protein: CASGTVSYNSPLHF. The CDR3, as DNA: TGTGCCAGCGGGACAGTCTCCTATAATTCACCCCTCCACTTT. This chain links TRBV27 with TRBJ1-6; TRBD1 aligns across 7 bases. V shed 8 bases, J shed 0 bases, and the junction held 1 base outside the gene matches. CDR1 is MNHEY, CDR2 SMNVEV, per germline (reference sequence). This CDR3 spans 14 amino acids.

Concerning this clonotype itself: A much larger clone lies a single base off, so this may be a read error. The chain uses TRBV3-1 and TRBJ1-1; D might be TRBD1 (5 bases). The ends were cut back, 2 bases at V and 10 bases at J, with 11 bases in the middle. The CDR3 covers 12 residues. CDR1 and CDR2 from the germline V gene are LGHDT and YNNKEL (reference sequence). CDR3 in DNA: TGTGCCAGCAGCCAACCGGGTGGGGGAGCTTTCTTT. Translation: CASSQPGGGAFF. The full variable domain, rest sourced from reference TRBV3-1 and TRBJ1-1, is DTAVSQTPKYLVTQMGNDKSIKCEQNLGHDTMYWYKQDSKKFLKIMFSYNNKELIINETVPNRFSPKSPDKAHLNLHINSLELGDSAVYFCASSQPGGGAFFGQGTRLTVV.

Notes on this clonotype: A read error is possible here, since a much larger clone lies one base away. CDR3 sequence (DNA): TGTGCCGCCGCAGGGGGCCTCCAAGAGACCCAGTACTTC. Its protein product is CAAAGGLQETQYF. The gene calls are TRBV10-3 and TRBJ2-5; TRBD1 aligns across 8 bases. The CDR3 contains 13 residues. CDR1 is ENHRY and CDR2 is SYGVKD in the germline V gene. Losses at the gene ends were 11 bases for V and 1 base for J; bases not matched to a gene: 6.

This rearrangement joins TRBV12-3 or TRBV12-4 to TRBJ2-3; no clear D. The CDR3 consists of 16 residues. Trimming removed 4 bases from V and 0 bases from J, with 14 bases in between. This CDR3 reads CASSYRMATSTDTQYF. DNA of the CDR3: TGTGCCAGCAGTTACCGCATGGCCACTAGCACAGATACGCAGTATTTT.

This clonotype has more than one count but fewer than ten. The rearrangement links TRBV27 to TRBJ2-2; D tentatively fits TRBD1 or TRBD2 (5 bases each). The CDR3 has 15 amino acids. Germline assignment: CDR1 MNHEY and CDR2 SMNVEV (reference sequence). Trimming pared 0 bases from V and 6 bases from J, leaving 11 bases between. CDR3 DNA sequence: TGTGCCAGCAGTTTATCTCCGACAGCGGCCGGGGAGCTGTTTTTT. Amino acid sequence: CASSLSPTAAGELFF.

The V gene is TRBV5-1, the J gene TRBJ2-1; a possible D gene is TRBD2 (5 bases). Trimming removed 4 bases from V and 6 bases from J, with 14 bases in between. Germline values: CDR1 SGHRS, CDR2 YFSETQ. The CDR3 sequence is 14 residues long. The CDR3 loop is CASSSTSITNEQFF. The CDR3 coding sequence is TGCGCCAGCAGCAGTACTAGTATTACCAATGAGCAGTTCTTC.

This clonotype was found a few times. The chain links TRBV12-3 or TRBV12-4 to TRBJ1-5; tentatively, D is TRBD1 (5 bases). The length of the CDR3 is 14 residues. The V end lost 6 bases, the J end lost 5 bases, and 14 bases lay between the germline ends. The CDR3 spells CASSLGARDQPQHF. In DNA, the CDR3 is TGTGCCAGCAGCCTAGGGGCGAGGGATCAGCCCCAGCATTTT.

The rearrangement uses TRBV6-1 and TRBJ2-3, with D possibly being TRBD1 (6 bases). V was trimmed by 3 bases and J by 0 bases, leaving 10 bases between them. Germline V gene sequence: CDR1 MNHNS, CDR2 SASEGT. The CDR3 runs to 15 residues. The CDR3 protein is CASSDRGRSTDTQYF. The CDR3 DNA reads TGTGCCAGCAGTGACAGGGGCCGGAGCACAGATACGCAGTATTTT.

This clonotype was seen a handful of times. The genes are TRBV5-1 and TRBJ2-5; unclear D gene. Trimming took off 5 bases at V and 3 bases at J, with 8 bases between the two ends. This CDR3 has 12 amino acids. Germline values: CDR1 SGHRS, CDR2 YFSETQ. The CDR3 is CASSYIEETQYF. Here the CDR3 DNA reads TGCGCCAGCAGTTATATCGAAGAGACCCAGTACTTC.

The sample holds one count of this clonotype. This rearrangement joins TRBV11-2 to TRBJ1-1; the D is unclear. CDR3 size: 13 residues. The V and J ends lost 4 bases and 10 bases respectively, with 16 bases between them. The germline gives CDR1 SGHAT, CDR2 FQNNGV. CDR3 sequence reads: CASSSAGRGAAFF. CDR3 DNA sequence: TGTGCCAGCAGCTCGGCGGGTCGGGGTGCAGCTTTCTTT.

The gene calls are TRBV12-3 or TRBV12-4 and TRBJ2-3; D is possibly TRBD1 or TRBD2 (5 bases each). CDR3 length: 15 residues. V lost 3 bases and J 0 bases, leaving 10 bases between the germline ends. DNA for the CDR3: TGTGCCAGCAGTTTTGGGGGATCTAGCACAGATACGCAGTATTTT. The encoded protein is CASSFGGSSTDTQYF.

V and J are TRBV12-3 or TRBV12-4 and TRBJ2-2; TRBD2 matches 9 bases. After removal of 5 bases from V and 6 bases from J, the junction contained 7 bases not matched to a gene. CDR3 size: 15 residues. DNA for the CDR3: TGTGCCAGCAGTCGAGGGAGCGGGAGGTCCGGGGAGCTGTTTTTT. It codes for CASSRGSGRSGELFF.

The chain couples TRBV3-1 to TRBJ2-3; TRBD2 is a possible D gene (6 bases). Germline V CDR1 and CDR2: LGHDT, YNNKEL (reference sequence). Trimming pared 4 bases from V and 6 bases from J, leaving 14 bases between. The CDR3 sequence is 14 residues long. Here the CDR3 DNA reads TGTGCCAGCAGCCCCGGACCTGGGGGGGATACGCAGTATTTT. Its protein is CASSPGPGGDTQYF.